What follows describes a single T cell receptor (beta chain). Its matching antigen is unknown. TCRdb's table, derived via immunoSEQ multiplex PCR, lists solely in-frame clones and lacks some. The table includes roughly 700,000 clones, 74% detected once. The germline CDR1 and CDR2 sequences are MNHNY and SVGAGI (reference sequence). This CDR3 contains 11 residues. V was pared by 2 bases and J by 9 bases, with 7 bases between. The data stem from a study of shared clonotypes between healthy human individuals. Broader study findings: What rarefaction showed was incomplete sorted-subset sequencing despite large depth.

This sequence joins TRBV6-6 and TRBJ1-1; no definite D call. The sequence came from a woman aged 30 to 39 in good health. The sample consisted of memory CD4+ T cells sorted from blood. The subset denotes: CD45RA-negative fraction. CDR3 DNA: TGTGCCAGCAGTTACAGGGATAAAGCTTTCTTT. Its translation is CASSYRDKAFF.